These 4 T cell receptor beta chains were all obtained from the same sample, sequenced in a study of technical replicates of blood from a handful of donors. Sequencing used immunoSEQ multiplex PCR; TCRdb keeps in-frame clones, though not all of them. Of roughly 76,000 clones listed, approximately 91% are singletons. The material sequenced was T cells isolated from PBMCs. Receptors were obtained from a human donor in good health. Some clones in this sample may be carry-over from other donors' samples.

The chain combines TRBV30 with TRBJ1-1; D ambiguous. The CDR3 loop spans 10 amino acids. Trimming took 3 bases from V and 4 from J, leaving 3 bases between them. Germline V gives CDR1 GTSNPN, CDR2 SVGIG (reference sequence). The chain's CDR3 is CAWRATEAFF. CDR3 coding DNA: TGTGCCTGGAGGGCCACTGAAGCTTTCTTT. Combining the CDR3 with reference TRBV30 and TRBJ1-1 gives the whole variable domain SQTIHQWPATLVQPVGSPLSLECTVEGTSNPNLYWYRQAAGRGLQLLFYSVGIGQISSEVPQNLSASRPQDRQFILSSKKLLLSDSGFYLCAWRATEAFFGQGTRLTVV.

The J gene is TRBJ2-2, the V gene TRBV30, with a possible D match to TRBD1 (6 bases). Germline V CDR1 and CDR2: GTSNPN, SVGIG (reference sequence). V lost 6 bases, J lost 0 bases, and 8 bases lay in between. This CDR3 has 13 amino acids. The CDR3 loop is CACGTSNTGELFF. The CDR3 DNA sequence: TGTGCCTGTGGGACATCGAACACCGGGGAGCTGTTTTTT.

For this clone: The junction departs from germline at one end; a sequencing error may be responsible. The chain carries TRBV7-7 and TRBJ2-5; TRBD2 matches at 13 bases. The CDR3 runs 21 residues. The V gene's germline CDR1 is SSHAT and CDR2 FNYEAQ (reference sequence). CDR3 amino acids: CASSLVKFGTSGKIKEETQYF. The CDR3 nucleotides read TGTGCTAGCAGCTTAGTTAAATTTGGGACTAGCGGGAAAATAAAAGAAGAGACCCAGTACTTC.

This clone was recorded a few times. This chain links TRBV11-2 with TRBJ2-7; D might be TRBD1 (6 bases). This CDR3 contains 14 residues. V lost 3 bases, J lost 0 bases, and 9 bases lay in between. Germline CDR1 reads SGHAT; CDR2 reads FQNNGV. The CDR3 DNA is TGTGCCAGCAGCTTTCGGGACATCTCCTACGAGCAGTACTTC. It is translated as CASSFRDISYEQYF.